This T cell receptor (beta chain) was observed in a study of cytomegalovirus exposure and HLA in healthy donors. Amplification used 60 Vbeta primers and 13 Jbeta primers. Libraries were prepared by immunoSEQ multiplex PCR; TCRdb keeps only in-frame clonotypes and omits some of them. Of under 110,000 clones listed, approximately 85% are singletons. Study-wide findings and caveats: Reports state that TCR beta sequences accurately predicted most subjects' HLA-A and HLA-B alleles. Presence/absence analysis assumed near-uniform sequencing depth across donors.

From germline, CDR1 is MNHNS and CDR2 SASEGT. The CDR3 consists of 13 residues. The V segment lost 0 bases and the J segment 7 bases; nucleotides outside the gene matches: 2. Concerning this clone: Its specificity is unknown.

Though nominally healthy at sampling, donors likely had unrecorded immune exposures. This TCR derives from a man aged 45-60 years in good health and CMV-seronegative. This chain links TRBV6-1 with TRBJ1-1; 7 positions match TRBD1. The sample was PBMCs. CDR3 sequence: CASSEAQGSEAFF. The CDR3 coding sequence is TGTGCCAGCAGTGAAGCACAGGGGAGTGAAGCTTTCTTT.